This entry lists 26 T cell receptor beta chains sequenced from one sample in a study of T cell changes during pregnancy in multiple sclerosis. Using immunoSEQ multiplex PCR, the repertoire was profiled, and TCRdb retains in-frame clones only, with some absent. The profile shows approximately 100,000 clones, around 93% of them singletons. Sequences were derived from peripheral blood, sampled before pregnancy. The receptors come from a female donor with multiple sclerosis, enrolled in a pregnancy study.

This clone showed up just once. The chain uses TRBV10-2 and TRBJ2-3; TRBD2 matches 12 bases. With 8 bases clipped from V and 8 bases from J, the junction kept 11 bases outside the gene matches. Germline CDR1 WSHSY, CDR2 SAAADI. This CDR3 comprises 15 residues. CDR3 in amino acids: CASGGTSGSAGTQYF. In DNA, the CDR3 is TGCGCCAGCGGGGGGACTAGCGGGTCGGCTGGTACGCAGTATTTT.

This chain links TRBV5-1 with TRBJ1-1, with 8 positions matching TRBD1. Germline V gene sequence: CDR1 SGHRS, CDR2 YFSETQ. J lost 3 bases, V lost 2 bases, and 9 bases had no gene match. This CDR3 is built from 16 residues. In nucleotides, the CDR3 is TGCGCCAGCAGCTTCGGACAGGGAGGGTGGGACACTGAAGCTTTCTTT. This sequence encodes CASSFGQGGWDTEAFF.

The chain recombines TRBV6-1 with TRBJ1-2; no clear D gene. Germline loops: CDR1 MNHNS, CDR2 SASEGT. This CDR3 is built from 15 residues. Deletions cut 1 base from V and 3 bases from J, with 12 bases between. The CDR3 protein is CASSEGYSADYGYTF. The CDR3 coding sequence is TGTGCCAGCAGTGAAGGGTATTCAGCGGACTATGGCTACACCTTC.

This clone has more than one count but fewer than ten. The chain recombines TRBV19 with TRBJ2-2; D may be TRBD1 (5 bases). CDR1 and CDR2 from the germline V gene are LNHDA and SQIVND (reference sequence). Trimming shortened V by 5 bases and J by 5 bases, and 12 bases separated the two germline ends. The CDR3 contains 14 residues. The chain's CDR3 is CASSLRQLTGELFF. The DNA of the CDR3 is TGTGCCAGTAGTCTAAGACAGTTAACCGGGGAGCTGTTTTTT.

This clone appeared once. The rearrangement joins TRBV9 to TRBJ2-2; possible D gene TRBD2, 6 bases. Germline loops: CDR1 SGDLS, CDR2 YYNGEE. The CDR3 extends over 15 amino acids. The V end lost 0 bases, the J end lost 6 bases, and 12 bases lay between the germline ends. CDR3 sequence (DNA): TGTGCCAGCAGCGTAGACGGGAGAACTGCCGGGGAGCTGTTTTTT. Its protein product is CASSVDGRTAGELFF.

This chain joins TRBV2 and TRBJ2-1, with a weak D call TRBD1 (5 bases). CDR3 length: 14 residues. With 8 bases removed from V and 9 bases from J, the gap between germline ends came to 20 bases. Germline V lookup: CDR1 SNHLY, CDR2 FYNNEI. The CDR3: CASQEGGLGREQFF. DNA for the CDR3: TGTGCCAGCCAGGAAGGCGGTCTGGGGCGTGAGCAGTTCTTC.

The chain carries TRBV28 and TRBJ2-3; weak D call: TRBD1 (5 bases). The V gene's germline CDR1 is MDHEN and CDR2 SYDVKM. The ends were cut back, 8 bases at V and 4 bases at J, with 10 bases in the middle. The CDR3 is 12 residues long. The CDR3 protein is CASQGEADTQYF. The CDR3 bases are TGTGCCAGCCAGGGTGAGGCAGATACGCAGTATTTT.

The rearrangement links TRBV30 to TRBJ1-5; TRBD1 might be the D (6 bases). Trimming left V 3 bases short and J 2 bases short, with 26 bases between. The CDR3 runs to 19 residues. Germline CDR1 and CDR2: GTSNPN and SVGIG (reference sequence). This CDR3 reads CAWSRRGAGQGYGNQPQHF. The CDR3 DNA reads TGTGCCTGGAGCCGGCGGGGGGCAGGGCAGGGGTACGGCAATCAGCCCCAGCATTTT.

The rearrangement joins TRBV5-1 to TRBJ1-3; D perhaps matches TRBD1 (5 bases). Per germline, CDR1 SGHRS and CDR2 YFSETQ. The CDR3 contains 15 residues. The V and J ends lost 2 bases and 0 bases respectively, with 9 bases between them. CDR3 nucleotides: TGCGCCAGCAGCTTCACAGGTCTCTCTGGAAACACCATATATTTT. It yields the protein CASSFTGLSGNTIYF. The full variable domain, with the rest looked up from reference TRBV5-1 and TRBJ1-3, is KAGVTQTPRYLIKTRGQQVTLSCSPISGHRSVSWYQQTPGQGLQFLFEYFSETQRNKGNFPGRFSGRQFSNSRSEMNVSTLELGDSALYLCASSFTGLSGNTIYFGEGSWLTVV.

The rearrangement joins TRBV7-8 to TRBJ1-2, with no clear D. Trimming took 0 bases from V and 2 from J, leaving 10 bases between them. CDR1 and CDR2 (germline): SGHVS, FQNEAQ. CDR3 length: 15 amino acids. CDR3: CASSLADLENYGYTF. Here the CDR3 DNA reads TGTGCCAGCAGCTTAGCGGATCTGGAGAACTATGGCTACACCTTC. Looking up the rest from reference TRBV7-8 and TRBJ1-2 gives the full variable domain: GAGVSQSPRYKVAKRGQDVALRCDPISGHVSLFWYQQALGQGPEFLTYFQNEAQLDKSGLPSDRFFAERPEGSVSTLKIQRTQQEDSAVYLCASSLADLENYGYTFGSGTRLTVV.

The CDR3 DNA follows: TGTGCCAGCAGTTCCGGGATCATCTCCTACGAGCAGTACTTC. Translated: CASSSGIISYEQYF. The rearrangement uses TRBV5-8 and TRBJ2-7, with D possibly matching TRBD2 (5 bases). The CDR3 is 14 residues long. Germline CDR1 is SGHTS and CDR2 is YDEGEE. V was pared by 5 bases and J by 0 bases, with 12 bases between.

The rearrangement uses TRBV30 and TRBJ2-1; the D is unclear. CDR3 length equals 13 residues. Trimming cost V 4 bases and J 5 bases, with 12 bases left between them. Germline values: CDR1 GTSNPN, CDR2 SVGIG (reference sequence). The CDR3 DNA follows: TGTGCCTGGAATCAAGCCTTCAACAATGAGCAGTTCTTC. Residues: CAWNQAFNNEQFF.

The chain recombines TRBV30 with TRBJ1-5; D uncertain. CDR1 and CDR2 (germline): GTSNPN, SVGIG (reference sequence). The germline V and J ends were trimmed by 0 bases and 2 bases, with 11 bases remaining between them. The CDR3 is made up of 15 amino acids. CDR3 coding DNA: TGTGCCTGGAGTGTACCCGGGTTCGGCAATCAGCCCCAGCATTTT. Protein sequence: CAWSVPGFGNQPQHF.

CDR3 loop: CASSECIPTSGKRNEQFF. The CDR3 nucleotides are TGCGCCAGCAGTGAGTGTATCCCCACTAGCGGGAAACGGAATGAGCAGTTCTTC. The gene calls are TRBV10-1 and TRBJ2-1; 10 positions agree with TRBD2. V lost 1 base, J lost 7 bases, and 13 bases stayed unmatched. Germline values: CDR1 WNHNN, CDR2 SYGVQD (reference sequence). The CDR3 consists of 18 residues.

The V call is TRBV6-6, the J call TRBJ2-7, with TRBD2 identical over 10 bases. Looked up from germline, CDR1 is MNHNY and CDR2 is SVGAGI (reference sequence). The CDR3 covers 16 residues. Trimming at V came to 6 bases and at J to 1 base, leaving 9 bases not matched to a gene. CDR3 coding DNA: TGTGCCAGCAGCCGTGGGACTAGCGTTACTTCCTACGAGCAGTACTTC. Its protein is CASSRGTSVTSYEQYF.

This sequence joins TRBV30 and TRBJ2-3, with D possibly TRBD1 on 5 matching bases. From germline, CDR1 is GTSNPN and CDR2 SVGIG (reference sequence). Deletions cut 0 bases from V and 4 bases from J, with 8 bases between. There are 13 residues in the CDR3. In DNA, the CDR3 is TGTGCCTGGAGTGTAGCAGGGCCAGATACGCAGTATTTT. This encodes CAWSVAGPDTQYF.

V gene TRBV28 combines with J gene TRBJ1-2; 8 bases agree with TRBD1. V was pared by 6 bases and J by 5 bases, with 11 bases of the junction left unmatched. Germline CDR1 MDHEN, CDR2 SYDVKM. The CDR3 contains 15 residues. The CDR3 bases are TGTGCCAGCAGACCTCAGGGGGCCGGGCATTATGGCTACACCTTC. Translated, it gives CASRPQGAGHYGYTF.

The J gene is TRBJ2-6, the V gene TRBV19, with 7 bases identical to TRBD1. Trimming removed 4 bases from V and 2 bases from J; junction bases left unmatched: 2. This CDR3 has 15 amino acids. Germline-derived CDR1 and CDR2 are LNHDA and SQIVND (reference sequence). The CDR3 loop is CASSNTGAGANVLTF. DNA for the CDR3: TGTGCCAGTAGTAACACAGGGGCTGGGGCCAACGTCCTGACTTTC.

The CDR3, as DNA: TGTGCCAGCAGTATACGGACAGGGAACAATGAGCAGTTCTTC. Its translation is CASSIRTGNNEQFF. J is TRBJ2-1 and V is TRBV28; 8 nucleotides align to TRBD1. The germline gives CDR1 MDHEN, CDR2 SYDVKM. V dropped 5 bases and J dropped 5; count of bases not matched to a gene: 5. The CDR3 has 14 amino acids.

CDR3 sequence reads: CASSLKTPGLAGGSQETQYF. The CDR3 DNA reads as TGTGCCAGCAGCTTAAAAACACCGGGACTAGCGGGAGGCTCGCAAGAGACCCAGTACTTC. This rearrangement joins TRBV7-6 to TRBJ2-5, with 15 bases fitting TRBD2. Germline-derived CDR1 and CDR2 are SGHVS and FNYEAQ. The CDR3 contains 20 residues. The ends lost 2 bases at V and 2 bases at J; junction bases unmatched: 12.

The V call is TRBV19, the J call TRBJ2-2; D not certain. Germline assignment: CDR1 LNHDA and CDR2 SQIVND (reference sequence). CDR3 length: 11 amino acids. Between the trimmed V and J ends, which lost 7 bases and 5 bases, there was a span of 5 bases. CDR3 bases: TGTGCCAGTACCCATACCGGGGAGCTGTTTTTT. This gives the protein CASTHTGELFF.

The V and J genes are TRBV4-3 and TRBJ2-7; 13 bases fit TRBD2. The V segment lost 4 bases and the J segment 3 bases; nucleotides outside the gene matches: 3. Germline assignment: CDR1 LGHNA and CDR2 YSLEER. The CDR3 extends over 15 amino acids. CDR3 coding DNA: TGCGCCAGCAGCCCTGGACTAGCGGGAGTCTACGAGCAGTACTTC. This sequence encodes CASSPGLAGVYEQYF.

This chain joins TRBV10-1 and TRBJ2-7; perhaps TRBD2 as D (6 bases). The germline V gene has CDR1 WNHNN and CDR2 SYGVQD (reference sequence). The CDR3 has 14 amino acids. The chain's CDR3 is CVPEGQGLSYEQYF. The CDR3, as DNA: TGCGTCCCGGAGGGTCAAGGTTTATCCTACGAGCAGTACTTC.

The V call is TRBV27, the J call TRBJ2-1; D is perhaps TRBD2 (6 bases). CDR3 length: 15 amino acids. V shed 3 bases and J shed 5 bases, with 14 bases lying between them. The V gene's germline CDR1 is MNHEY and CDR2 SMNVEV (reference sequence). CDR3 region: CASSFLGGRDNEQFF. The CDR3 DNA reads TGTGCCAGCAGTTTCCTCGGGGGAAGAGACAATGAGCAGTTCTTC.

This rearrangement joins TRBV7-2 to TRBJ1-2; 8 bases match TRBD1. The germline V gene encodes CDR1 SGHTA and CDR2 FQGNSA. V lost 5 bases, J lost 5 bases, and 13 bases stayed unmatched. The CDR3 runs 16 residues. The CDR3 sequence is CASSRTARDRRYGYTF. CDR3 nucleotides: TGTGCCAGCAGCCGAACAGCCCGGGACAGGAGGTATGGCTACACCTTC.

This clone has more than one count but fewer than ten. The chain carries TRBV27 and TRBJ2-2, with 8 nucleotides matching TRBD2. V lost 8 bases to trimming and J lost 4 bases; unmatched junction nucleotides: 6. Per germline, CDR1 MNHEY and CDR2 SMNVEV (reference sequence). This CDR3 contains 14 residues. This CDR3 reads CASGGTRSTGELFF. The DNA of the CDR3 is TGTGCCAGCGGCGGGACTAGGAGCACCGGGGAGCTGTTTTTT.